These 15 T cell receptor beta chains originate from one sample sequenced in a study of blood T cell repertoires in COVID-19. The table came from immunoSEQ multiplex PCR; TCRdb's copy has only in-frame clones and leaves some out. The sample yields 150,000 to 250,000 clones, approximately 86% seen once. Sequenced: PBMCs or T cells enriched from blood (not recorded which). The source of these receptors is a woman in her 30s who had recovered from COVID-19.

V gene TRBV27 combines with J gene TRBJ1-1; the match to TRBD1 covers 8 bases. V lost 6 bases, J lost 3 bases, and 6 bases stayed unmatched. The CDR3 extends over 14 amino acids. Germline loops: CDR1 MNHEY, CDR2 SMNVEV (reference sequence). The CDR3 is CASRRTGHYTEAFF. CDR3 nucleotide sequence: TGTGCCAGCAGGCGGACAGGGCACTACACTGAAGCTTTCTTT.

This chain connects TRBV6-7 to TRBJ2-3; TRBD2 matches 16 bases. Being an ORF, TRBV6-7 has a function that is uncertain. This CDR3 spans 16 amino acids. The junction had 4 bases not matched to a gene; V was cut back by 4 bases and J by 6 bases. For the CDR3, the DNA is TGTGCCAGCAGTTCCGGGACTAGCGGGAGGGAGGATACGCAGTATTTT. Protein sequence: CASSSGTSGREDTQYF.

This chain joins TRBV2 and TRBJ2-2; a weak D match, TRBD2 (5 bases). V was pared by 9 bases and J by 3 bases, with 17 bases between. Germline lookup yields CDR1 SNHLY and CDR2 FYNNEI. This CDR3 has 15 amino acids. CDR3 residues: CASKEGPADTGELFF. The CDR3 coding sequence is TGTGCCAGTAAAGAGGGTCCGGCAGACACCGGGGAGCTGTTTTTT.

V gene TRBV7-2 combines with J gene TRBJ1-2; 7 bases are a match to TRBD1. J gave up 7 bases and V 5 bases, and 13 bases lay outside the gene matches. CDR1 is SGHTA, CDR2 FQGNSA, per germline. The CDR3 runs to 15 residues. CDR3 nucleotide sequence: TGTGCCAGCAGCCCAAGGGAACAGGGGTATTTTGGCTACACCTTC. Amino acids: CASSPREQGYFGYTF.

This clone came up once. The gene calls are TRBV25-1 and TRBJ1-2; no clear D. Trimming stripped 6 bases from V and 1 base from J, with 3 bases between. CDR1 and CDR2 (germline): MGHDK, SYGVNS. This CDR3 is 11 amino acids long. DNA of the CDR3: TGTGCCAGCAGCAGTAACTATGGCTACACCTTC. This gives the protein CASSSNYGYTF.

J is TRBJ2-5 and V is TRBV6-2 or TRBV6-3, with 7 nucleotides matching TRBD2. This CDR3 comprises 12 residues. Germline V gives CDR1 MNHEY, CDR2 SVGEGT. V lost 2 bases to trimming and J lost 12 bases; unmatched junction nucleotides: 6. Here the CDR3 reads CASSYPGGEKYF. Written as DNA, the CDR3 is TGTGCCAGCAGTTACCCGGGGGGAGAGAAGTACTTC.

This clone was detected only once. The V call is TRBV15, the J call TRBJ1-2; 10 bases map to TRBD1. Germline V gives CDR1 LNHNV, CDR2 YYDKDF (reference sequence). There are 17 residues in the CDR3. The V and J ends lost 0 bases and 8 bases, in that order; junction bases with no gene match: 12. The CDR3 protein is CATSRDKTGGRLEGYTF. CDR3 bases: TGTGCCACCAGCAGAGATAAGACAGGGGGCCGCCTGGAAGGCTACACCTTC. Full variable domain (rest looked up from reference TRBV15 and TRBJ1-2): DAMVIQNPRYQVTQFGKPVTLSCSQTLNHNVMYWYQQKSSQAPKLLFHYYDKDFNNEADTPDNFQSRRPNTSFCFLDIRSPGLGDTAMYLCATSRDKTGGRLEGYTFGSGTRLTVV.

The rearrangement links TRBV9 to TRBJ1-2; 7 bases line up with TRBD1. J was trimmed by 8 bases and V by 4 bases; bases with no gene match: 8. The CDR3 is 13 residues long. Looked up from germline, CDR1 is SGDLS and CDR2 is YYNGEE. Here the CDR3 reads CASSPTTGPGYTF. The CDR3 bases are TGTGCCAGCAGCCCGACGACAGGGCCCGGCTACACCTTC.

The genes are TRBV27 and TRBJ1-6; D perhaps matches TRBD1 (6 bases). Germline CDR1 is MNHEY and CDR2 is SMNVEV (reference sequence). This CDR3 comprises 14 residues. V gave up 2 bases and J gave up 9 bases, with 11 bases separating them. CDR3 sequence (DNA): TGTGCCAGCAGTTTAAGCAGGGGTGGTTCACCCCTCCACTTT. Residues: CASSLSRGGSPLHF.

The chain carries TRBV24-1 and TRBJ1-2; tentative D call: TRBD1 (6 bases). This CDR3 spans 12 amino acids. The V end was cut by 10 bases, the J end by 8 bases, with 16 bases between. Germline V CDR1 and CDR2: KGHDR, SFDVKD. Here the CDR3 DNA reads TGTGCCACGTGGGGGGGCGCTGGGGGCTACACCTTC. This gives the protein CATWGGAGGYTF.

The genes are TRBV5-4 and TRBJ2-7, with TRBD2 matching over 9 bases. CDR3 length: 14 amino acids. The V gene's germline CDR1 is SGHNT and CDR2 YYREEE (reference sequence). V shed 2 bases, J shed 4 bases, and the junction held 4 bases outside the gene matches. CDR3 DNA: TGTGCCAGCAGCTTTGGACTAGCGAGATACGAGCAGTACTTC. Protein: CASSFGLARYEQYF. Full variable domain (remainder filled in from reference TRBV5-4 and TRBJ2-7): ETGVTQSPTHLIKTRGQQVTLRCSSQSGHNTVSWYQQALGQGPQFIFQYYREEENGRGNFPPRFSGLQFPNYSSELNVNALELDDSALYLCASSFGLARYEQYFGPGTRLTVT.

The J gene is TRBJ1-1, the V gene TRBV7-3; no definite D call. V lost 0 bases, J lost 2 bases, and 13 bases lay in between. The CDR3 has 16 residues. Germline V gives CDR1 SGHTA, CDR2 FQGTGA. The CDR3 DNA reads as TGTGCCAGCAGCTTAACCGGGTGGCCGGGAAACACTGAAGCTTTCTTT. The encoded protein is CASSLTGWPGNTEAFF. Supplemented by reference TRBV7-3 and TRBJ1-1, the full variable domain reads GAGVSQTPSNKVTEKGKYVELRCDPISGHTALYWYRQSLGQGPEFLIYFQGTGAADDSGLPNDRFFAVRPEGSVSTLKIQRTERGDSAVYLCASSLTGWPGNTEAFFGQGTRLTVV.

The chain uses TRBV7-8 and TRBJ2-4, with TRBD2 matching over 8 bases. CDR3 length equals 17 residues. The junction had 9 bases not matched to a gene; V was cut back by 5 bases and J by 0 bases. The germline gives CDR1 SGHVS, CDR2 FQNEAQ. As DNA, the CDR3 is TGTGCCAGCAGCACACCGGGACTAGGGGAAGCCAAAAACATTCAGTACTTC. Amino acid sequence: CASSTPGLGEAKNIQYF. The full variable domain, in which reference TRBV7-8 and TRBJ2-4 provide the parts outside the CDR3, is GAGVSQSPRYKVAKRGQDVALRCDPISGHVSLFWYQQALGQGPEFLTYFQNEAQLDKSGLPSDRFFAERPEGSVSTLKIQRTQQEDSAVYLCASSTPGLGEAKNIQYFGAGTRLSVL.

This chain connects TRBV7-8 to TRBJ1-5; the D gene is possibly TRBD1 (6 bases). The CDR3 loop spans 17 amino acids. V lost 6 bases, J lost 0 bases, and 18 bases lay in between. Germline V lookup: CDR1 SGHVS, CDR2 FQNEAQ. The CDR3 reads CASRGGRRFDSNQPQHF. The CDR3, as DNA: TGTGCCAGCAGAGGGGGACGTCGATTCGATAGCAATCAGCCCCAGCATTTT. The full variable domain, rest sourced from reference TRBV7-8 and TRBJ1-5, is GAGVSQSPRYKVAKRGQDVALRCDPISGHVSLFWYQQALGQGPEFLTYFQNEAQLDKSGLPSDRFFAERPEGSVSTLKIQRTQQEDSAVYLCASRGGRRFDSNQPQHFGDGTRLSIL.

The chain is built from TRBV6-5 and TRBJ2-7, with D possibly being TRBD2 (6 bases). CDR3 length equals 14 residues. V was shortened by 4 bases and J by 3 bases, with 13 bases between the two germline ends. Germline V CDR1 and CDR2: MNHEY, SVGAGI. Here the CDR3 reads CASSLGGLSYEQYF. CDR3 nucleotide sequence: TGTGCCAGCAGTTTGGGGGGACTCAGCTACGAGCAGTACTTC.